The source of this T cell receptor beta chain is a study of T cell responses to AZD1222 COVID-19 vaccine. Points from the study as a whole: Vaccination with two AZD1222 doses was followed by a rise in Spike-specific TCR breadth and depth. Repertoires were obtained only post-peak T cell response.

The CDR3 sequence is 13 residues long. J lost 4 bases, V lost 6 bases, and 5 bases had no gene match. Germline V lookup: CDR1 MNHEY, CDR2 SMNVEV (reference sequence). The table came from immunoSEQ multiplex PCR; TCRdb's copy has only in-frame clones and leaves some out. The sample lists 90,000 to 150,000 clones; approximately 90% were seen once. With respect to this clone: The antigen is not known.

The chain uses TRBV27 and TRBJ2-5; the match to TRBD1 covers 7 bases. The specimen comprised peripheral blood, sampled on day 0 of AZD1222 vaccination. The sequence came from an adult in good health. The CDR3 DNA is TGTGCCAGCAGGCTAGGGGGCGCAGAGACCCAGTACTTC. Translation gives CASRLGGAETQYF.